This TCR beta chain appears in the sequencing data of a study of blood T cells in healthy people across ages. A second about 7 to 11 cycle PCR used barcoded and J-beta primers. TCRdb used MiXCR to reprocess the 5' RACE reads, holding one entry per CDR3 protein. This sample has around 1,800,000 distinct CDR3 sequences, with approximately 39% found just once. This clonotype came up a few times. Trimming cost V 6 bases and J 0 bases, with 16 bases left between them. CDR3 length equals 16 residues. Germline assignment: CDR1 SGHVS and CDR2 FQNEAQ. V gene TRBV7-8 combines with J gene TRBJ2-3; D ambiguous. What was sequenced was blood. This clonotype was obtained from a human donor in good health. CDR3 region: CASSSPITVSTDTQYF. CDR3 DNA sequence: TGTGCCAGCAGTTCCCCAATTACAGTTAGCACAGATACGCAGTATTTT.